This T cell receptor (beta chain) is drawn from a study of T-cell reconstitution after alpha-beta-depleted transplantation in children. This clonotype was seen a handful of times. Preparing the TCRbeta library involved the use of unique molecular identifiers. TCRdb processed the PCR reads anew with MiXCR; each CDR3 protein has one entry. This table has about 340,000 distinct CDR3 sequences, over 9% appearing once. V was pared by 8 bases and J by 0 bases, with 13 bases between. There are 15 residues in the CDR3. The chain couples TRBV12-3 or TRBV12-4 to TRBJ2-2; D is undetermined. The material was PBMCs from the stem cell graft donor, obtained from the stem cell graft. This receptor was obtained from a human donor who donated a stem cell graft to a child with acute lymphoblastic leukemia. The CDR3 DNA is TGTGCCAGCTCGTTCCCCTGGGCGAACACCGGGGAGCTGTTTTTT. Translated, it gives CASSFPWANTGELFF.